The entry below describes one T cell receptor beta chain. Its matching antigen is unknown. CDR1 and CDR2 from the germline V gene are MNHEY and SVGEGT. The V and J ends lost 7 bases and 2 bases respectively, with 16 bases between them. The CDR3 is made up of 15 amino acids. Constant-segment primers were used for 5'RACE, and the resulting TCR alpha and TCR beta cDNA libraries carried sample barcodes and UMIs. Via MiXCR, TCRdb re-called the 5' RACE reads, giving one row per CDR3 protein. The top ten clones hold 25% to 30% of a sample with about 34,000 distinct CDR3 sequences, roughly 7.5% of them seen once. This record belongs to a study of T-cell memory formation after mild COVID-19. Study background: There were largely donor-specific TCR clusters.

Study results and caveats: Mainly CM and EM harbored the contracting CD4+ clones; mainly EMRA harbored the CD8+ ones. Contracting clones from day 15 to 85 showed balanced CD4/CD8; later expanders favored CD4+.

The chain carries TRBV6-2 or TRBV6-3 and TRBJ2-3; D gene uncertain. The sequenced sample was PBMCs or a T cell subset sorted from them (not recorded which). This TCR came from a young man who had mild COVID-19 (a few samples of this study predate the infection). Cell type and time point are not known. The CDR3 DNA follows: TGTGCCAGCAACGACTCGGGCGGCGCCACAGATACGCAGTATTTT. Translating gives CASNDSGGATDTQYF.